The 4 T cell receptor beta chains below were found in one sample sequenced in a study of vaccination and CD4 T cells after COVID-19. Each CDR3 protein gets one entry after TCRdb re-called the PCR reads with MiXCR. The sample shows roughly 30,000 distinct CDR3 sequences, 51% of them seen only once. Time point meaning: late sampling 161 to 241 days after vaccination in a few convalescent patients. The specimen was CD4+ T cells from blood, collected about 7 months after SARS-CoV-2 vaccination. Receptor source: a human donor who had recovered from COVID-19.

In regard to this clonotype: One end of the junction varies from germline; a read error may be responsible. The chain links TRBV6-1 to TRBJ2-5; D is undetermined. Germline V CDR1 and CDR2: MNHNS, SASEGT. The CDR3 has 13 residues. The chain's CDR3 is CAGSPSLQETQYF. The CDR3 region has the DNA TGTGCCGGCAGCCCGAGCCTCCAAGAGACCCAGTACTTC.

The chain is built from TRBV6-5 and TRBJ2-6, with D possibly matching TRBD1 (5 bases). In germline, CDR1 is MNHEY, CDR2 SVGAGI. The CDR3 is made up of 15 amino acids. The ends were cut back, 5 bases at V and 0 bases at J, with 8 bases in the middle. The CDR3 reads CASSGDSSGANVLTF. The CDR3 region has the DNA TGTGCCAGCAGTGGTGACAGCTCTGGGGCCAACGTCCTGACTTTC.

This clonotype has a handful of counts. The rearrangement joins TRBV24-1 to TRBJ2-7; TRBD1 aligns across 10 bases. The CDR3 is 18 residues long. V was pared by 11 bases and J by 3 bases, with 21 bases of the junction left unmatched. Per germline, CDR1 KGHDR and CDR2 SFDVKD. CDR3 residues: CANRIPTRDRGPVYEQYF. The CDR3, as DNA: TGTGCCAACAGAATACCCACCCGGGACAGGGGTCCGGTCTACGAGCAGTACTTC.

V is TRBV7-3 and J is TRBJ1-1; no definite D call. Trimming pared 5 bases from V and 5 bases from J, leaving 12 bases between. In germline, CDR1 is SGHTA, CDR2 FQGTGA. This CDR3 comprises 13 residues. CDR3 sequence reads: CASSPTPGTEAFF. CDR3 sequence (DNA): TGTGCCAGCAGCCCCACACCTGGTACTGAAGCTTTCTTT.